The source of this TCR beta chain is a study of blood T cell repertoires in COVID-19. Study-level background: In each case, the material was cDNA or gDNA derived from T cells, B-cell-depleted T cells, or PBMCs.

The age range of participants was about 18 to 95 years, with residence in around 22 US areas. Symptom resolution, clearance, or two negative PCRs marked the recovered donors of Cohort 3. V was pared by 6 bases and J by 7 bases, with 19 bases between. The germline V gene has CDR1 PRHDT and CDR2 FYEKMQ (reference sequence). The CDR3 covers 15 residues. Authors' data handling: Estimates of nucleated cell counts were drawn from the amplification of reference gene primers. Repertoires were generated with immunoSEQ multiplex PCR, while TCRdb's copy carries only in-frame clones and drops some. V, J and clone size derive from that table, while D and trimming were established from the DNA sequence. The profile shows some 510,000 clones, 70% to 90% of them singletons.

The source is a woman aged 40 to 50 who had recovered from COVID-19. Sequencing input: PBMCs or T cells enriched from blood (not recorded which). The V and J genes are TRBV13 and TRBJ1-3; no reliable D call. The CDR3 DNA follows: TGTGCCAGCAGATCTAAAGACAATCCGGGGAACACCATATATTTT. The encoded protein is CASRSKDNPGNTIYF.